What follows are 14 T cell receptor beta chains derived from one specimen sequenced in a study of blood T cell repertoires in COVID-19. Clones were sequenced by immunoSEQ multiplex PCR, and TCRdb holds only the in-frame ones, with some missing. Of about 170,000 clones in the sample, about 85% were seen once. The sequenced sample consisted of peripheral blood. The receptor source for this set is a man between 60 and 70 years old who had recovered from COVID-19.

This chain joins TRBV5-4 and TRBJ1-1; the D gene is possibly TRBD1 (6 bases). Germline V gives CDR1 SGHNT, CDR2 YYREEE (reference sequence). Trimming shortened V by 0 bases and J by 1 base, and 10 bases separated the two germline ends. This CDR3 comprises 15 residues. The CDR3: CASSLEARGNTEAFF. Written as DNA, the CDR3 is TGTGCCAGCAGCTTGGAGGCCAGGGGGAACACTGAAGCTTTCTTT.

The chain combines TRBV7-8 with TRBJ1-2, with a weak D call TRBD1 (6 bases). The CDR3 sequence is 15 residues long. V was shortened by 7 bases and J by 2 bases, with 17 bases between the two germline ends. Germline V CDR1 and CDR2: SGHVS, FQNEAQ. As DNA, the CDR3 is TGTGCCAGCACCCTTAGGGGGAACAGCAACTATGGCTACACCTTC. This encodes CASTLRGNSNYGYTF.

The rearrangement uses TRBV11-3 and TRBJ2-7; a possible D gene is TRBD2 (6 bases). This CDR3 is built from 15 residues. Germline V lookup: CDR1 SGHNT, CDR2 YENEEA. The V end lost 2 bases, the J end lost 4 bases, and 15 bases lay between the germline ends. DNA of the CDR3: TGTGCCAGCAGCTTATCGGGGGACGGGTTTTACGAGCAGTACTTC. It yields the protein CASSLSGDGFYEQYF.

The J gene is TRBJ2-4, the V gene TRBV21-1; the table's D call, TRBD2, has no DNA check behind it. TRBV21-1 is annotated as a pseudogene. The CDR3 totals 15 residues. The CDR3 coding sequence is TGTGCCAGCAGCAAAGATACTAGCGGGGGGGACATTCAGTACTTC. This gives the protein CASSKDTSGGDIQYF.

The rearrangement uses TRBV3-1 (or the pseudogene TRBV3-2) and TRBJ1-3; D gene ambiguous. This CDR3 is 15 amino acids long. Germline CDR1 LGHDT, CDR2 YNNKEL (reference sequence). Between the trimmed V and J ends, which lost 0 bases and 4 bases, there was a span of 10 bases. For the CDR3, the DNA is TGTGCCAGCAGCCAAGATGGAGTTTCCGGAAACACCATATATTTT. Amino acid sequence: CASSQDGVSGNTIYF.

The V gene is TRBV5-4, the J gene TRBJ2-5, with no clear D. V was trimmed by 4 bases and J by 2 bases, leaving 9 bases between them. The CDR3 totals 13 residues. Germline V lookup: CDR1 SGHNT, CDR2 YYREEE (reference sequence). CDR3 DNA sequence: TGTGCCAGCAGCCAGCAGGTTCAAGAGACCCAGTACTTC. This sequence encodes CASSQQVQETQYF.

This clone was detected once. The chain recombines TRBV3-1 (or the pseudogene TRBV3-2) with TRBJ2-7; D ambiguous. Germline-derived CDR1 and CDR2 are LGHDT and YNNKEL (reference sequence). V lost 1 base to trimming and J lost 4 bases, with 11 bases between them. This CDR3 has 14 residues. As DNA, the CDR3 is TGTGCCAGCAGCCAAGGCGCCGACGGGTACGAGCAGTACTTC. As protein: CASSQGADGYEQYF.

The V and J genes are TRBV7-9 and TRBJ1-2; a weak D match, TRBD1 (5 bases). The germline gives CDR1 SEHNR, CDR2 FQNEAQ (reference sequence). CDR3 length: 13 amino acids. The V end was cut by 3 bases, the J end by 4 bases, with 9 bases between. The CDR3 protein is CASSFRGGYGYTF. In DNA, the CDR3 is TGTGCCAGCAGCTTTAGGGGCGGCTATGGCTACACCTTC. Filled out from reference TRBV7-9 and TRBJ1-2, the complete variable domain reads DTGVSQNPRHKITKRGQNVTFRCDPISEHNRLYWYRQTLGQGPEFLTYFQNEAQLEKSRLLSDRFSAERPKGSFSTLEIQRTEQGDSAMYLCASSFRGGYGYTFGSGTRLTVV.

The chain is built from TRBV2 and TRBJ1-3; D call uncertain. CDR1 and CDR2 from the germline V gene are SNHLY and FYNNEI. V dropped 7 bases and J dropped 4 bases, with 20 bases sitting between them. CDR3 length equals 16 residues. For the CDR3, the DNA is TGTGCCAGCACCCGAGAGGCGGGTTCTTACGGAAACACCATATATTTT. Its protein is CASTREAGSYGNTIYF.

This CDR3 reads CASSLVAGRDTEAFF. The CDR3 bases are TGTGCCAGCAGCTTGGTGGCAGGGAGGGACACTGAAGCTTTCTTT. The rearrangement joins TRBV5-4 to TRBJ1-1, with D maybe TRBD1 (5 bases). With 0 bases removed from V and 3 bases from J, the gap between germline ends came to 12 bases. The CDR3 is 15 amino acids. The V gene's germline CDR1 is SGHNT and CDR2 YYREEE (reference sequence).

The chain links TRBV5-1 to TRBJ1-1; D not resolved. The CDR3 is 13 residues long. V was trimmed by 1 base and J by 9 bases, leaving 13 bases between them. The germline V gene encodes CDR1 SGHRS and CDR2 YFSETQ. The CDR3 protein is CASSLMWEDKAFF. CDR3 DNA sequence: TGCGCCAGCAGCTTGATGTGGGAGGATAAAGCTTTCTTT.

V is TRBV9 and J is TRBJ2-2, with TRBD2 identical over 15 bases. J gave up 4 bases and V 4 bases, and 8 bases lay outside the gene matches. Germline lookup yields CDR1 SGDLS and CDR2 YYNGEE. The CDR3 runs 18 residues. DNA for the CDR3: TGTGCCAGCAGCTTTGGACTAGCGGGGGGGCTAGGCACCGGGGAGCTGTTTTTT. Translated: CASSFGLAGGLGTGELFF. Based on the CDR3 plus reference TRBV9 and TRBJ2-2, the full variable domain is DSGVTQTPKHLITATGQRVTLRCSPRSGDLSVYWYQQSLDQGLQFLIQYYNGEERAKGNILERFSAQQFPDLHSELNLSSLELGDSALYFCASSFGLAGGLGTGELFFGEGSRLTVL.

The V gene is TRBV7-8, the J gene TRBJ1-4, with D perhaps matching TRBD1 (5 bases). Germline V lookup: CDR1 SGHVS, CDR2 FQNEAQ. The CDR3 extends over 14 amino acids. The V and J ends lost 1 base and 7 bases respectively, with 10 bases between them. This chain's CDR3 is CASSLGGGIEKLFF. The CDR3 nucleotides read TGTGCCAGCAGCTTAGGGGGGGGGATTGAAAAACTGTTTTTT.

This chain connects TRBV5-8 to TRBJ2-1; TRBD1 matches at 8 bases. V dropped 0 bases and J dropped 12; count of bases not matched to a gene: 5. Per the germline V gene, CDR1 is SGHTS and CDR2 is YDEGEE. The CDR3 is made up of 13 amino acids. CDR3 DNA sequence: TGTGCCAGCAGCTTGGTTCAGGGGGCACCGCAGTTCTTC. Translated: CASSLVQGAPQFF.